Sequencing of this T cell receptor (beta chain) was carried out in a study of T cell repertoires in cytomegalovirus infection. Study in general: TCR beta signatures that were public indicated CMV infection and matching HLA type.

There are 16 residues in the CDR3. Unmatched junction bases numbered 16, after V lost 7 bases and J lost 4 bases. Per germline, CDR1 SGHRS and CDR2 YFSETQ. TCRdb re-derived calls from the reads in MiXCR, one entry per CDR3 protein. Of around 900,000 distinct CDR3 sequences listed, roughly 30% are singletons. This clonotype came up a few times. The antigen is not known. The chain carries TRBV5-1 and TRBJ2-5; 7 bases line up with TRBD2. This material consisted of cultured CD8+ T cells from PBMCs, taken from culture after CMV antigen stimulation. This TCR was sampled from a human donor in good health (CMV status not recorded). Some clones in this sample may be carry-over from other donors' samples. CDR3 coding DNA: TGCGCCAGCGACCTAGCAGGACTAGGAGGGCCAGAGACCCAGTACTTC. As protein: CASDLAGLGGPETQYF.